Presented here are 16 T cell receptor beta chains from one specimen sequenced in a study of blood T cell repertoires in COVID-19. Generated by immunoSEQ multiplex PCR, the TCRdb table keeps only in-frame clones and is missing some. The sample lists fewer than 300,000 clones; roughly 79% were seen once. Input material: peripheral blood. The receptors originated from an older woman with active or convalescent COVID-19.

The chain couples TRBV5-4 to TRBJ1-5, with 12 bases identical to TRBD1. The CDR3 extends over 18 amino acids. V lost 5 bases and J lost 2; bases outside the gene matches: 11. CDR1 and CDR2 (germline): SGHNT, YYREEE (reference sequence). The CDR3 sequence is CASSIGGTGGLRNQPQHF. CDR3 in DNA: TGTGCCAGCAGTATCGGCGGGACAGGGGGCTTGCGCAATCAGCCCCAGCATTTT.

The rearrangement joins TRBV12-3 or TRBV12-4 to TRBJ1-2; a weak D match, TRBD1 (5 bases). V was clipped by 6 bases and J by 3 bases, with 11 bases between them. The CDR3 extends over 13 amino acids. The CDR3 region is CASSGRVHYGYTF. In DNA, the CDR3 is TGTGCCAGCAGCGGCAGGGTCCACTATGGCTACACCTTC.

The V and J genes are TRBV6-5 and TRBJ2-7, with a possible D match to TRBD2 (6 bases). CDR3 size: 11 residues. The V end lost 8 bases, the J end lost 4 bases, and 9 bases lay between the germline ends. Per germline, CDR1 MNHEY and CDR2 SVGAGI. The DNA for the CDR3 is TGTGCCAGCGAGGGACTTTACGAGCAGTACTTC. It yields the protein CASEGLYEQYF.

This chain uses TRBV19 with TRBJ2-5; 10 bases are a match to TRBD1. V lost 3 bases to trimming and J lost 7 bases; unmatched junction nucleotides: 5. Germline CDR1 reads LNHDA; CDR2 reads SQIVND (reference sequence). The length of the CDR3 is 14 residues. CDR3 bases: TGTGCCAGTAGTATTAGGACAGGGGGGGTGACCCAGTACTTC. Translation: CASSIRTGGVTQYF.

This chain joins TRBV2 and TRBJ2-5, with TRBD1 matching over 8 bases. CDR3 length: 16 amino acids. J gave up 1 base and V 2 bases, and 6 bases lay outside the gene matches. Germline V gene sequence: CDR1 SNHLY, CDR2 FYNNEI. The CDR3 region is CASSEWWDRPQETQYF. DNA for the CDR3: TGTGCCAGCAGTGAATGGTGGGACAGGCCCCAAGAGACCCAGTACTTC.

V gene TRBV18 combines with J gene TRBJ2-3; possibly TRBD1 for D (6 bases). Germline V gene sequence: CDR1 KGHSH, CDR2 LQKENI. This CDR3 spans 15 amino acids. Trimming stripped 2 bases from V and 0 bases from J, with 9 bases between. CDR3 coding DNA: TGTGCCAGCTCACCATCACAGGGAAGCACAGATACGCAGTATTTT. This gives the protein CASSPSQGSTDTQYF.

This rearrangement joins TRBV25-1 to TRBJ2-7; D may be TRBD1 (5 bases). The length of the CDR3 is 13 residues. Germline CDR1 is MGHDK and CDR2 is SYGVNS. V was shortened by 8 bases and J by 4 bases, with 15 bases between the two germline ends. CDR3 DNA: TGTGCCAGCGGGTCAGACCAGGGATACGAGCAGTACTTC. Its translation: CASGSDQGYEQYF.

The rearrangement links TRBV10-3 to TRBJ2-7, with 10 bases that match TRBD2. Trimming took 6 bases from V and 3 from J; bases not matched to a gene: 5. This CDR3 has 14 residues. In germline, CDR1 is ENHRY, CDR2 SYGVKD. CDR3 region: CAISTSGVGYEQYF. CDR3 bases: TGTGCCATCAGCACTAGCGGGGTAGGCTACGAGCAGTACTTC.

The chain combines TRBV5-1 with TRBJ2-2, with 11 bases fitting TRBD1. The germline CDR1 and CDR2 sequences are SGHRS and YFSETQ. The CDR3 length is 19 residues. J lost 5 bases, V lost 3 bases, and 15 bases had no gene match. This CDR3 is CASSYRPRTGGARTGELFF. The CDR3 nucleotides read TGCGCCAGCAGCTACAGACCCCGGACAGGGGGCGCTCGGACCGGGGAGCTGTTTTTT.

The gene calls are TRBV18 and TRBJ1-1; D is possibly TRBD1 (6 bases). The ends were cut back, 0 bases at V and 6 bases at J, with 8 bases in the middle. Germline assignment: CDR1 KGHSH and CDR2 LQKENI. CDR3 size: 13 residues. The CDR3 bases are TGTGCCAGCTCACCACCCCAGGGGCCTGAAGCTTTCTTT. As protein: CASSPPQGPEAFF.

The V gene is TRBV12-5, the J gene TRBJ1-1; D call uncertain. The CDR3 has 15 amino acids. Deletions cut 4 bases from V and 3 bases from J, with 15 bases between. CDR1 and CDR2 (germline): LGHNT, FRNRAP. The CDR3 protein is CASGSGSPTDTEAFF. CDR3 DNA sequence: TGTGCTAGTGGTTCCGGGAGCCCCACGGACACTGAAGCTTTCTTT.

The chain joins TRBV11-3 to TRBJ2-1; D may be TRBD1 (5 bases). Trimming left V 5 bases short and J 9 bases short, with 17 bases between. Germline V gene sequence: CDR1 SGHNT, CDR2 YENEEA. The CDR3 has 14 residues. The CDR3 nucleotides read TGTGCCAGCAGCCCCCAAACAGGACATAGTGAGCAGTTCTTC. This translates into CASSPQTGHSEQFF.

This clone is a singleton in its sample. This chain uses TRBV3-1 (or the pseudogene TRBV3-2) with TRBJ2-3, with 15 bases aligning to TRBD2. This CDR3 is 19 amino acids long. CDR1 is LGHDT, CDR2 YNNKEL, per germline (reference sequence). V was pared by 5 bases and J by 0 bases, with 9 bases of the junction left unmatched. This chain's CDR3 is CASSSPGLAGGFSTDTQYF. DNA of the CDR3: TGTGCCAGCAGCTCTCCGGGACTAGCGGGGGGTTTTAGCACAGATACGCAGTATTTT.

The chain employs TRBV3-1 (or the pseudogene TRBV3-2) and TRBJ2-1; the D gene is possibly TRBD1 (6 bases). Germline lookup yields CDR1 LGHDT and CDR2 YNNKEL (reference sequence). This CDR3 region has 16 residues. V was trimmed by 4 bases and J by 2 bases, leaving 15 bases between them. The chain's CDR3 is CASSLLFRTAYNEQFF. CDR3 coding DNA: TGTGCCAGCAGCCTTTTATTTCGGACAGCCTACAATGAGCAGTTCTTC.

The V call is TRBV4-2, the J call TRBJ1-1; no definite D call. The CDR3 is 14 amino acids. The germline V gene encodes CDR1 LGHNA and CDR2 YNFKEQ. Trimming removed 0 bases at V and 6 bases at J, with 11 bases between. CDR3 bases: TGTGCCAGCAGCCAAGAAGAGGCAGTAGCTGAAGCTTTCTTT. Its protein is CASSQEEAVAEAFF.

The rearrangement links TRBV4-2 to TRBJ2-3, with D possibly matching TRBD1 (5 bases). V dropped 4 bases and J dropped 2 bases, with 10 bases sitting between them. In germline, CDR1 is LGHNA, CDR2 YNFKEQ. This CDR3 has 14 residues. CDR3 in amino acids: CASSLDILTDTQYF. The DNA for the CDR3 is TGTGCCAGCAGCCTGGACATTCTCACAGATACGCAGTATTTT.